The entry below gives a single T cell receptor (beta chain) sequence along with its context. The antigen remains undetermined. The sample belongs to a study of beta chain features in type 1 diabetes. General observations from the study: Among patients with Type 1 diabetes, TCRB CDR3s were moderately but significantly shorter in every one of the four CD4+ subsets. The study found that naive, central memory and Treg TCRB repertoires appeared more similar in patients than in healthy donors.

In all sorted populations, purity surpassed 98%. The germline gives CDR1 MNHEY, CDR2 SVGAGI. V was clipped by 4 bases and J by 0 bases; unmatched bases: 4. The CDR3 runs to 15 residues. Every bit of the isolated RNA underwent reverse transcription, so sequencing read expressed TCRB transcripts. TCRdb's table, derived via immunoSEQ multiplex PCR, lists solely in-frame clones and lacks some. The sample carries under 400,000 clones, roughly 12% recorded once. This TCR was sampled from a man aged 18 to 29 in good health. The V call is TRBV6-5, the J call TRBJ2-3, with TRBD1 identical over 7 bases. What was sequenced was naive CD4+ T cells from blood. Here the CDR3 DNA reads TGTGCCAGCAGTTTGGGGACAGATAGCACAGATACGCAGTATTTT. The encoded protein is CASSLGTDSTDTQYF.